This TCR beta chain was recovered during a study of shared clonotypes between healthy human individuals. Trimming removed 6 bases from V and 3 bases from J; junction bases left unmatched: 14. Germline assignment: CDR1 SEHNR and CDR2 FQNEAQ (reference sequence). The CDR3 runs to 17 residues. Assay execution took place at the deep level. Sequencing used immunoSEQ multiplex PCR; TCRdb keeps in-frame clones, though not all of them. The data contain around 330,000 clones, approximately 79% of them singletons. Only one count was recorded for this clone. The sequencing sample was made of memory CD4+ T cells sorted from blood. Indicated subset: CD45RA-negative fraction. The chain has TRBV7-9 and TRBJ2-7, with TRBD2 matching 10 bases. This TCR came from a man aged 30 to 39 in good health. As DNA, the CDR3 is TGTGCCAGCAGTTCCGAGGGGGAACTAGCGGGATTCTACGAGCAGTACTTC. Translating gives CASSSEGELAGFYEQYF.